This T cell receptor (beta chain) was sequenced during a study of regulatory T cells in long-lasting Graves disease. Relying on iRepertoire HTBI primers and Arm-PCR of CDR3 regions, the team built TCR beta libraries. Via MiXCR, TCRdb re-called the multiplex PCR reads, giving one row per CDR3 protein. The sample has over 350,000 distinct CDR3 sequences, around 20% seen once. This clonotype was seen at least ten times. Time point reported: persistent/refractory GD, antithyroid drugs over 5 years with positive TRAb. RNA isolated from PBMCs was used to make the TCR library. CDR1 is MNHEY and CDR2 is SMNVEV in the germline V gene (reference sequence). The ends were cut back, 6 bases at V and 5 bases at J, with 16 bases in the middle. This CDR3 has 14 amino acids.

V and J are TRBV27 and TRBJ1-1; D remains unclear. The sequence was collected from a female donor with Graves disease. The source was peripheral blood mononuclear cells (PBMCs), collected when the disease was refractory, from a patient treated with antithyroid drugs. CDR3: CASSIDRSLTEAFF. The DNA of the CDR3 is TGTGCCAGCAGCATAGACCGAAGTTTGACTGAAGCTTTCTTT.